This T cell receptor beta chain is drawn from a study of blood T cell repertoires in COVID-19. Participants, 18 to 89 years old, spanned about two dozen US areas. Original processing notes: The assay estimated nucleated cells by amplifying reference gene primers. Libraries were prepared by immunoSEQ multiplex PCR; TCRdb keeps only in-frame clonotypes and omits some of them. For V, J and clone size, that table is used; D and trimming come from the DNA. The sample has a few hundred thousand clones, around 90% seen once. The CDR3 covers 14 residues. Between the trimmed V and J ends, which lost 6 bases and 6 bases, there was a span of 18 bases. Germline CDR1 MDHEN, CDR2 SYDVKM.

Sequencing used PBMCs or T cells enriched from blood (not recorded which). The sequence derives from a woman aged 50 to 65 with acute COVID-19. The chain combines TRBV28 with TRBJ2-7; perhaps TRBD1 as D (6 bases). The CDR3 DNA follows: TGTGCCAGCAGGGCGACAGGTCGGGGTAGCGAGCAGTACTTC. Protein sequence: CASRATGRGSEQYF.